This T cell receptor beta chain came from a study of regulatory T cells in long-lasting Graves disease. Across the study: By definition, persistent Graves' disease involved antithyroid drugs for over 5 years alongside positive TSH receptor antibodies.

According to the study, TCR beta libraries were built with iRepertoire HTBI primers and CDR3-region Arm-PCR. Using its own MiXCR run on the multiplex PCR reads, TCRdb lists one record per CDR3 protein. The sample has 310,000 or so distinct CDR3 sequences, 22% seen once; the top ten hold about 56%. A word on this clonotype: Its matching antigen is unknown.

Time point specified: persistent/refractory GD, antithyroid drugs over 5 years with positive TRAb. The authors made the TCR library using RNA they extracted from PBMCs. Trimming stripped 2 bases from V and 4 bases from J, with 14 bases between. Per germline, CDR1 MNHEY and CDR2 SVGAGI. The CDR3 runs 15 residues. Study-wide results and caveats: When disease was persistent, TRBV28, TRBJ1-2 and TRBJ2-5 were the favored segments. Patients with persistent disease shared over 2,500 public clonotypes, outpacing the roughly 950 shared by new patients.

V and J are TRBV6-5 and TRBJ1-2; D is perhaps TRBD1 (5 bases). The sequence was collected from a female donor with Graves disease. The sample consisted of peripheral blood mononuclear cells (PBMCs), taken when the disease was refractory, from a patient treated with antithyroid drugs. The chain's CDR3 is CASSYSLQRGYGYTF. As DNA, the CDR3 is TGTGCCAGCAGTTACAGCCTCCAGAGGGGCTATGGCTACACCTTC.